This entry concerns a single T cell receptor (beta chain). The antigen is undetermined. The PCR used 60 Vbeta and 13 Jbeta primers. Assay: immunoSEQ multiplex PCR; the TCRdb copy retains only in-frame clones and omits some. The sample holds roughly 230,000 clones, approximately 91% seen once. Trimming cost V 5 bases and J 0 bases, with 10 bases left between them. Germline V CDR1 and CDR2: SNHLY, FYNNEI. This CDR3 region has 14 residues. Each of the donors was a healthy bone marrow donor. The source of the sample is a study of cytomegalovirus exposure and HLA in healthy donors. Study-wide results and limits: According to an earlier analysis, most TCR beta V segments yielded productive rearrangements about 87% or about 30% of the time. Indistinguishable V segments, including TRBV6-2 and TRBV6-3, were excluded. Most TCR sequences were seen very rarely across donors, but some public TCRs occurred in many.

The gene calls are TRBV2 and TRBJ1-1; no clear D. The receptor comes from a girl aged 2 to 10 in good health and CMV-seronegative. The sequenced sample was PBMCs. CDR3 loop: CASSREGMNTEAFF. CDR3 coding DNA: TGTGCCAGCAGTCGTGAGGGAATGAACACTGAAGCTTTCTTT.